This TCR beta chain comes out of a study of cytomegalovirus exposure and HLA in healthy donors. Data came from immunoSEQ multiplex PCR; TCRdb stores just in-frame clones and leaves some out. The data contain 220,000 or so clones, over 80% of them singletons. Study-level findings and limits: Investigators reported 150 to 200 TCR beta chains as tied to cytomegalovirus. The authors confirmed in vitro that a few CMV-associated chains were specific for CMV antigens.

The CDR3 has 16 residues. The V gene's germline CDR1 is LGHNA and CDR2 YSLEER. Unmatched junction bases numbered 9, after V lost 0 bases and J lost 7 bases. This clone was detected once. Antigen specificity is unknown. The donors were members of the validation cohort comprising roughly 130 subjects, separate from the roughly 700-subject first cohort. Sequencing was performed on PBMCs. The receptor's source is a woman under 40 in good health and CMV-seropositive. The V call is TRBV4-3, the J call TRBJ2-1, with 7 bases lining up with TRBD2. This chain's CDR3 is CASSQDLRGSLNEQFF. DNA of the CDR3: TGCGCCAGCAGCCAAGACTTGCGCGGGAGTTTAAATGAGCAGTTCTTC.